The rows below give T cell receptor beta chains drawn from one sample of a study of cytomegalovirus exposure and HLA in healthy donors. Data came from immunoSEQ multiplex PCR; TCRdb stores just in-frame clones and leaves some out. The table has about 130,000 clones, 77% seen once. The sample comprised PBMCs. These TCRs come from a male donor in good health and CMV-seronegative. Both conserved end residues are part of each CDR3.

TRBV4-2 | CASSQDPTTYSGGAVDTQYF
TRBV5-4 | CASSLAGQSSYEQYF
TRBV5-1 | CASSRAGPGENTEAFF
TRBV1 | CTSSQDPPGSGGGSTDTQYF
TRBV6-1 | CATEPDGLGYTF
TRBV6-4 | CASSETSGGTDTQYF
TRBV27 | CASSPRTAGNQPQHF
TRBV7-2 | CASSSRLLSTNEKLFF
TRBV9 | CASSAYSGGAGDTQYF
TRBV25-1 | CASSEGGTTMREQFF
TRBV11-2 | CASSLRTGIETDTQYF
TRBV7-9 | CASSTRNRPYEQYF
TRBV7-2 | CASSPKGGEKLFF
TRBV19 | CASSIDPTGTGMDEQYF
TRBV18 | CASSETRDRGTDTQYF
TRBV25-1 | CASERYNEQFF
TRBV5-4 | CASSLLGVGSNEQFF
TRBV10-3 | CAILGQSYEQYF
TRBV4-3 | CASSQAGTGKNYGYTF
TRBV2 | CATRTGLNTEAFF
TRBV10-3 | CASADSGGPYNEQFF
TRBV9 | CASSVATGDHYEQYF
TRBV7-3 | CASSPISGGEQYF
TRBV4-3 | CASSQERGAPYEQYF
TRBV6-5 | CASRPTGNTEAFF
TRBV7-3 | CASSGGSGFFNEQFF